This TCR beta chain was sequenced during a study of cytomegalovirus exposure and HLA in healthy donors. Of note for this clone: What it recognizes is unknown.

PCR employed 60 Vbeta and 13 Jbeta primers. Profiling relied on immunoSEQ multiplex PCR, and the TCRdb table lists in-frame clones only, not all of them. The profile shows over 140,000 clones, approximately 82% of them singletons. Germline trimming cut 5 bases from V and 3 bases from J; bases unmatched to any gene: 7. Germline loops: CDR1 LNHDA, CDR2 SQIVND (reference sequence). The CDR3 runs 15 residues. The study's findings and limits: Associated with cytomegalovirus, according to the listing, were 150 to 200 TCR beta chains.

The TCR was taken from a man under 40 in good health and CMV-seropositive. The chain has TRBV19 and TRBJ1-2; 9 nucleotides agree with TRBD1. Sequencing input: PBMCs. The CDR3 nucleotides are TGTGCCAGTAGTTCTCAACAGGGGGCGGACTATGGCTACACCTTC. Translated: CASSSQQGADYGYTF.